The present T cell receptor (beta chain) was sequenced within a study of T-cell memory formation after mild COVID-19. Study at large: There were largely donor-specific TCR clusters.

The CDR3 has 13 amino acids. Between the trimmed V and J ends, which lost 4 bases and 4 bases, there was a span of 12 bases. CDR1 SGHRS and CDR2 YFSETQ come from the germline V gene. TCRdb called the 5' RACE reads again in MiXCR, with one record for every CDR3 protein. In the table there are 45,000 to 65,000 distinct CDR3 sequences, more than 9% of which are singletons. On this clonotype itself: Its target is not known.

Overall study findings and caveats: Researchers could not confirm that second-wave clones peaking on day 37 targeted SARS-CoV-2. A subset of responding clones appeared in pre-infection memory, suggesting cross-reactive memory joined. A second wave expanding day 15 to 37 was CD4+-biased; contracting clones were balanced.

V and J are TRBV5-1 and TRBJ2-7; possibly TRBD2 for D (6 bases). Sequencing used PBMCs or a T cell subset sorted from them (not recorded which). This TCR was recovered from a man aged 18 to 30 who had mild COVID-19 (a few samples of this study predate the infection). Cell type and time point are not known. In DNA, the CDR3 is TGCGCCAGCAGCGGGGGGACTGTTTACGAGCAGTACTTC. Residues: CASSGGTVYEQYF. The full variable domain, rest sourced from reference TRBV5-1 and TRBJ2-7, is KAGVTQTPRYLIKTRGQQVTLSCSPISGHRSVSWYQQTPGQGLQFLFEYFSETQRNKGNFPGRFSGRQFSNSRSEMNVSTLELGDSALYLCASSGGTVYEQYFGPGTRLTVT.